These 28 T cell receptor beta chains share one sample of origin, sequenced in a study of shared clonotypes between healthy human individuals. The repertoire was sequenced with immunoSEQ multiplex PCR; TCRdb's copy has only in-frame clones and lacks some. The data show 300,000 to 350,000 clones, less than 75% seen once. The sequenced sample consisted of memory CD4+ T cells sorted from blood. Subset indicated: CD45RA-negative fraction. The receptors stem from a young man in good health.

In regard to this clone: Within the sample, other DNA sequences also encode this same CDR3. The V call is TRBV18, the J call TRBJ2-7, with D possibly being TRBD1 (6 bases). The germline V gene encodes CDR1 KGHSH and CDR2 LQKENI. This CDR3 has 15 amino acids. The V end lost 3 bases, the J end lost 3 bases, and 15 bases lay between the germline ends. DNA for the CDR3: TGTGCCAGCTCACCCCCCCGGGGACAAGGCTACGAGCAGTACTTC. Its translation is CASSPPRGQGYEQYF.

DNA of the CDR3: TGTGCCTCCACATCCGGGACCTACAATGAGCAGTTCTTC. Translating it yields CASTSGTYNEQFF. This chain links TRBV19 with TRBJ2-1, with a possible D match to TRBD2 (5 bases). The V and J ends lost 11 bases and 2 bases respectively, with 13 bases between them. Looked up from germline, CDR1 is LNHDA and CDR2 is SQIVND (reference sequence). The CDR3 sequence is 13 residues long. Drawing the rest from reference TRBV19 and TRBJ2-1, the complete variable domain is DGGITQSPKYLFRKEGQNVTLSCEQNLNHDAMYWYRQDPGQGLRLIYYSQIVNDFQKGDIAEGYSVSREKKESFPLTVTSAQKNPTAFYLCASTSGTYNEQFFGPGTRLTVL.

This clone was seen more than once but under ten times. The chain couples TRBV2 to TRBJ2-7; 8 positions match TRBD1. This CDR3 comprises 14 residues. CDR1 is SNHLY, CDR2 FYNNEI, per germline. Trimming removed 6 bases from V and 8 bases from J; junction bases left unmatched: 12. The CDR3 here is CASSPGQGLFKQYF. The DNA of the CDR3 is TGTGCCAGCAGCCCTGGACAGGGACTCTTCAAGCAGTACTTC.

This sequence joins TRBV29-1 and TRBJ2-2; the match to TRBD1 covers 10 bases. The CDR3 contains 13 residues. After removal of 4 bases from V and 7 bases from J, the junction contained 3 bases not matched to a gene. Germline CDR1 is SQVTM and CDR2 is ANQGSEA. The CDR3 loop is CSVGQGANGELFF. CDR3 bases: TGCAGCGTTGGACAGGGGGCTAACGGGGAGCTGTTTTTT.

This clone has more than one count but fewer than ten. For the CDR3, the DNA is TGTGTCAGAAGCTTAGCCTGGACTTCGGAGCAGTTCTTC. It specifies CVRSLAWTSEQFF. This sequence joins TRBV7-5 and TRBJ2-1; TRBD2 is the table's D call and was not checked against the DNA. TRBV7-5 is reported as a pseudogene. The CDR3 has 13 amino acids.

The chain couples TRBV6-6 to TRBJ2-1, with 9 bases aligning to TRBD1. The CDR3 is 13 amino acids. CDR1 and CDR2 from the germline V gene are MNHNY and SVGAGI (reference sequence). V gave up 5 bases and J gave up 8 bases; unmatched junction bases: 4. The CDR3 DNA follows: TGTGCCAGCAGTCGGGACAGGGACTATGAGCAGTTCTTC. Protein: CASSRDRDYEQFF.

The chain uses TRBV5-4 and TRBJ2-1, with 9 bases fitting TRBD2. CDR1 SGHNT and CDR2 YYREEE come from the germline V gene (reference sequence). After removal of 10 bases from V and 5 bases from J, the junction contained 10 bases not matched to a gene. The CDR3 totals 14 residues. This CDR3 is CAAGGVAGDNEQFF. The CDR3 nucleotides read TGTGCCGCCGGGGGGGTAGCGGGAGACAATGAGCAGTTCTTC. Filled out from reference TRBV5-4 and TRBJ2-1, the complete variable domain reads ETGVTQSPTHLIKTRGQQVTLRCSSQSGHNTVSWYQQALGQGPQFIFQYYREEENGRGNFPPRFSGLQFPNYSSELNVNALELDDSALYLCAAGGVAGDNEQFFGPGTRLTVL.

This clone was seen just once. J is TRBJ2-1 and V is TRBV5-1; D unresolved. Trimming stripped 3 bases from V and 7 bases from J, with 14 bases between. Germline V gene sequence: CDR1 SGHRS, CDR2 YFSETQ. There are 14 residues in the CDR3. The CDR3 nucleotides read TGCGCCAGCAGCTATGTTCCCCAACCAAATGAGCAGTTCTTC. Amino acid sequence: CASSYVPQPNEQFF.

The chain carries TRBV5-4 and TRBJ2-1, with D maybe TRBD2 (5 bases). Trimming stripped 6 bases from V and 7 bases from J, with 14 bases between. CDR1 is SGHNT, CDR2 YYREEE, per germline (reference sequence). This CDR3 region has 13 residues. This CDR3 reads CASTRSSENEQFF. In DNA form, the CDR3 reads TGTGCCAGCACCCGGAGTAGCGAGAATGAGCAGTTCTTC.

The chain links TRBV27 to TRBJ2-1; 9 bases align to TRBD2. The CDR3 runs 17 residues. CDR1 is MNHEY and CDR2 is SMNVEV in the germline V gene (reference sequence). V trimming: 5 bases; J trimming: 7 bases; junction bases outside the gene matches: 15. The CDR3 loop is CASSRRGSGRIRNEQFF. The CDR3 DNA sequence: TGTGCCAGCAGTCGGCGTGGGAGCGGGAGGATTCGGAATGAGCAGTTCTTC.

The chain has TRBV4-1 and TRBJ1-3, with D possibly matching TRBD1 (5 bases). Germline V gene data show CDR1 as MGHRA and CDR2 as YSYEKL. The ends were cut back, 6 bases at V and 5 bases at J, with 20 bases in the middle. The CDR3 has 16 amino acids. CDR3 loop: CASSLSRDPRRNTIYF. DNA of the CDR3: TGCGCCAGCAGTCTAAGCCGGGACCCGAGGAGAAACACCATATATTTT.

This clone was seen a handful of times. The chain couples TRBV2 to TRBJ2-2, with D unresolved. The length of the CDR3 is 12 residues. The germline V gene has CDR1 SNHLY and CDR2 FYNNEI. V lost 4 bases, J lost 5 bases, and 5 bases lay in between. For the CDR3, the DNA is TGTGCCAGCAGTGGGGTTACCGGGGAGCTGTTTTTT. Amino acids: CASSGVTGELFF.

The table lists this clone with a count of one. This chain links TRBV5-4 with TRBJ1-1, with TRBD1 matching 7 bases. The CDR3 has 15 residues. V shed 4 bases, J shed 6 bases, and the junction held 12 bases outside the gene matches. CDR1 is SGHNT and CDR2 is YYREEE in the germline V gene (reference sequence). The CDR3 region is CASSRGGRGKAEAFF. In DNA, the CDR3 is TGTGCCAGCAGCCGAGGGGGCCGCGGGAAGGCTGAAGCTTTCTTT.

CDR3 bases: TGTGCCAGCAGTTTTACCGGGGAGCTGTTTTTT. This gives the protein CASSFTGELFF. The chain uses TRBV2 and TRBJ2-2; D remains unclear. Per germline, CDR1 SNHLY and CDR2 FYNNEI. Between the trimmed V and J ends, which lost 5 bases and 5 bases, there was a span of 3 bases. CDR3 size: 11 residues. Combining the CDR3 with reference TRBV2 and TRBJ2-2 gives the whole variable domain EPEVTQTPSHQVTQMGQEVILRCVPISNHLYFYWYRQILGQKVEFLVSFYNNEISEKSEIFDDQFSVERPDGSNFTLKIRSTKLEDSAMYFCASSFTGELFFGEGSRLTVL.

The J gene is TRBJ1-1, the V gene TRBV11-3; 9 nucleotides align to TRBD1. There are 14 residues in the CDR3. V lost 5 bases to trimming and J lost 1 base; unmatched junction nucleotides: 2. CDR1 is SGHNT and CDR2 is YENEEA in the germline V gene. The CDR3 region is CASSPGQGNTEAFF. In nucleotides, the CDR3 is TGTGCCAGCAGCCCGGGACAGGGGAACACTGAAGCTTTCTTT.

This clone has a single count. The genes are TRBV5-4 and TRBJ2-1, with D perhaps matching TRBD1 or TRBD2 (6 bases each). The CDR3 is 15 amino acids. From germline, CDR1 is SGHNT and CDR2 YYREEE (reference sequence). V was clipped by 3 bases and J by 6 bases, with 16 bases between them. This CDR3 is CASSSRGTPSNEQFF. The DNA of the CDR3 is TGTGCCAGCAGCTCCCGGGGGACACCGAGCAATGAGCAGTTCTTC. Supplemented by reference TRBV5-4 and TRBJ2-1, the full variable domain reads ETGVTQSPTHLIKTRGQQVTLRCSSQSGHNTVSWYQQALGQGPQFIFQYYREEENGRGNFPPRFSGLQFPNYSSELNVNALELDDSALYLCASSSRGTPSNEQFFGPGTRLTVL.

CDR3: CASMYSGANVLTF. CDR3 DNA: TGTGCCAGCATGTATTCTGGGGCCAACGTCCTGACTTTC. The chain is built from TRBV6-5 and TRBJ2-6; D is undetermined. This CDR3 spans 13 amino acids. V lost 7 bases and J lost 1, with 5 bases in between. Per the germline V gene, CDR1 is MNHEY and CDR2 is SVGAGI.

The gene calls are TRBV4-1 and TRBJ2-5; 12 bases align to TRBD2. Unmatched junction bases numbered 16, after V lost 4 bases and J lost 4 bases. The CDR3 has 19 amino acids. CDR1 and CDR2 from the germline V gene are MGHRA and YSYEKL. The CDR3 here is CASSRRTSGTASNGETQYF. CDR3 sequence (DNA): TGCGCCAGCAGCCGGAGGACTAGCGGGACGGCTTCTAACGGAGAGACCCAGTACTTC.

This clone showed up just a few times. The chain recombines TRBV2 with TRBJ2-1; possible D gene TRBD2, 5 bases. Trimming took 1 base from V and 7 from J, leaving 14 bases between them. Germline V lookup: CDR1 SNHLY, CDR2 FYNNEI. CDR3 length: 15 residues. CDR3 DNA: TGTGCCAGCAGTGAAGTTTGGACTGCCCTAAATGAGCAGTTCTTC. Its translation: CASSEVWTALNEQFF.

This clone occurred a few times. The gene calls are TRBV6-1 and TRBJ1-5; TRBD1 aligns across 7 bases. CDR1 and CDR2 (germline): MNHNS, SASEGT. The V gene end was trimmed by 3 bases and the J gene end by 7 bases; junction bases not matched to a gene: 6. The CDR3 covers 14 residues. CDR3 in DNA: TGTGCCAGCAGTGATGGGGGGACAGCACAGCCCCAGCATTTT. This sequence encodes CASSDGGTAQPQHF.

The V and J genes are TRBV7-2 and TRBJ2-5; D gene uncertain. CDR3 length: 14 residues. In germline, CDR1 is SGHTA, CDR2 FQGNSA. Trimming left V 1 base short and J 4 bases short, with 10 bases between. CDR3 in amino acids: CASSLGQYRETQYF. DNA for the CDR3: TGTGCCAGCAGCTTAGGGCAGTACAGAGAGACCCAGTACTTC. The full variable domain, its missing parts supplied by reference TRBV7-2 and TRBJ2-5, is GAGVSQSPSNKVTEKGKDVELRCDPISGHTALYWYRQSLGQGLEFLIYFQGNSAPDKSGLPSDRFSAERTGGSVSTLTIQRTQQEDSAVYLCASSLGQYRETQYFGPGTRLLVL.

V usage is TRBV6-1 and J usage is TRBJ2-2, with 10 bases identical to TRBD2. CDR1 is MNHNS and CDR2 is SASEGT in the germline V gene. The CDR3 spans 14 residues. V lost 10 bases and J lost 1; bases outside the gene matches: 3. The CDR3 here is CATKREGNTGELFF. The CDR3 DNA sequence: TGTGCCACCAAGCGGGAGGGGAACACCGGGGAGCTGTTTTTT.

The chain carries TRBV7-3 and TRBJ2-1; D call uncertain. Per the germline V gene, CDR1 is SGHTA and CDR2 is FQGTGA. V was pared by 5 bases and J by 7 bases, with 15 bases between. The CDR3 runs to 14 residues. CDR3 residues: CASSLMGIRNEQFF. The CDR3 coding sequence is TGTGCCAGCAGCCTAATGGGGATAAGAAATGAGCAGTTCTTC.

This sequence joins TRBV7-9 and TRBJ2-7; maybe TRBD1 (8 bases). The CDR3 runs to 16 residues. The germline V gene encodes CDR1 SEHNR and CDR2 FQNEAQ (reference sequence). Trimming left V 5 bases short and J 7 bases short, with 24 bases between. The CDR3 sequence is CASSLDRGLSRWEQYF. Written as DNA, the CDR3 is TGTGCCAGCAGCCTCGACAGGGGACTATCTAGGTGGGAGCAGTACTTC.

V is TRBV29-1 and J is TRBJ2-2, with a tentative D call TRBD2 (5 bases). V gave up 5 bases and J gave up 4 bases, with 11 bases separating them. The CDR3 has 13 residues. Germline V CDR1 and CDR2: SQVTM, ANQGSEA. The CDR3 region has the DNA TGCAGCGTTAGGGAGTCTGGCACCGGGGAGCTGTTTTTT. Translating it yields CSVRESGTGELFF.

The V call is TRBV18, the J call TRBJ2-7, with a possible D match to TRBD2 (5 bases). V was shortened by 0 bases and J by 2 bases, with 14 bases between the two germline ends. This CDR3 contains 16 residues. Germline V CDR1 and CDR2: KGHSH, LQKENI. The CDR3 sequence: CASSPPFSSRTYEQYF. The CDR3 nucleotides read TGTGCCAGCTCACCACCTTTCTCTAGCAGGACCTACGAGCAGTACTTC.

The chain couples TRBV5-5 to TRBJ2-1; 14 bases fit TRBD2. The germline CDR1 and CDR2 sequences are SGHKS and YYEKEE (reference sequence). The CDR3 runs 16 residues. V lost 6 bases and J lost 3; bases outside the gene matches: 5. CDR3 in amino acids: CASMGLAGVGYNEQFF. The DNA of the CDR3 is TGTGCCAGCATGGGACTAGCGGGAGTTGGCTACAATGAGCAGTTCTTC.

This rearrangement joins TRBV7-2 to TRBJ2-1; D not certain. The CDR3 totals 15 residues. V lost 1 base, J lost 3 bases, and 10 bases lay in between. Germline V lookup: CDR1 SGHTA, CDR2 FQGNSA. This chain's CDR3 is CASSLEVTNYNEQFF. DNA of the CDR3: TGTGCCAGCAGCTTAGAGGTTACGAACTACAATGAGCAGTTCTTC.